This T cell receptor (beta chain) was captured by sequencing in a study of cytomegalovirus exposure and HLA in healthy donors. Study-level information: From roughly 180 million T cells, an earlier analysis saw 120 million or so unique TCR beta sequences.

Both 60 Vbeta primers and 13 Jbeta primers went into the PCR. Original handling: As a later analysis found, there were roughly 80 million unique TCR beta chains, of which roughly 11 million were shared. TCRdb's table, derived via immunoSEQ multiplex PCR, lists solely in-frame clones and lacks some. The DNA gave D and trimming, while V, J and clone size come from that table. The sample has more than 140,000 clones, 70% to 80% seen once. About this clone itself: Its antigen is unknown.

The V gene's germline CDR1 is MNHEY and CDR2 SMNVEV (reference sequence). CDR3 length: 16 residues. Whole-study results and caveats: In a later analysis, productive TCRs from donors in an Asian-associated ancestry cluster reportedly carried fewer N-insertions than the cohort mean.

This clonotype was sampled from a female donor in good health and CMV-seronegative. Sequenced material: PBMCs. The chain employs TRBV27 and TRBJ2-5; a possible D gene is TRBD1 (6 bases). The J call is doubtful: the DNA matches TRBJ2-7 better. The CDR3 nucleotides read TGTGCCAGCAGTTTATATTCAGGGGATAACTCCTACGAGCAGTACTTC. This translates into CASSLYSGDNSYEQYF.